The clone carrying this T cell receptor (beta chain) was counted between two and nine times. The antigen remains undetermined. The primer mix had 60 Vbeta and 13 Jbeta primers. In the original processing: The authors later counted 65 million to 90 million unique TCR beta chains, roughly 11 million of them shared. Only in-frame clones appear in the TCRdb table, and some are missing; sequencing was by immunoSEQ multiplex PCR. V and J calls and clone size are copied from that table; D and trimming were computed from the DNA. Among under 150,000 clones listed, 84% were seen once. This record comes from a study of cytomegalovirus exposure and HLA in healthy donors. The CDR3 consists of 16 residues. Points from the study as a whole: In a later analysis, TCR beta V- and J-gene trimming showed a link to a missense DCLRE1C variant. A later analysis found TCR association rates differed by HLA locus, highest for DRB1 and lowest for HLA-C.

The rearrangement joins TRBV21-1 to TRBJ1-3. TRBV21-1 is listed as a pseudogene. This TCR derives from a man aged 50 or older in good health and CMV-seronegative. Sequenced sample: PBMCs. The CDR3 DNA sequence: TGTGCCAGCAGCGGCCGGCGGGGGGCCGGGGGAAACACCATATATTTT. Translating it yields CASSGRRGAGGNTIYF.